Shown below are 12 T cell receptor beta chains from a single sample sequenced in a study of T cell responses to AZD1222 COVID-19 vaccine. Clones were sequenced by immunoSEQ multiplex PCR, and TCRdb holds only the in-frame ones, with some missing. The sample yields 110,000 to 150,000 clones, 80% to 90% seen once. The sample was peripheral blood, taken on day 0 of AZD1222 vaccination. The receptors originated from an adult in good health.

The genes are TRBV11-2 and TRBJ2-1; 8 nucleotides match TRBD2. Unmatched junction bases numbered 14, after V lost 1 base and J lost 6 bases. Per germline, CDR1 SGHAT and CDR2 FQNNGV. The CDR3 is 18 residues long. CDR3 amino acids: CASSLGRGGAGVGNEQFF. In nucleotides, the CDR3 is TGTGCCAGCAGCTTAGGTAGGGGGGGAGCGGGAGTAGGCAATGAGCAGTTCTTC.

The rearrangement joins TRBV6-6 to TRBJ1-5, with D unclear. Between the trimmed V and J ends, which lost 5 bases and 6 bases, there was a span of 17 bases. The CDR3 runs 15 residues. Germline CDR1 and CDR2: MNHNY and SVGAGI (reference sequence). The DNA for the CDR3 is TGTGCCAGCAGTGAGCCGCCAGTGGGCTCTCAGCCCCAGCATTTT. Protein product: CASSEPPVGSQPQHF.

This clone was counted once. The chain has TRBV19 and TRBJ1-5; 12 nucleotides match TRBD1. Losses at the gene ends were 4 bases for V and 2 bases for J; bases not matched to a gene: 18. Germline V gene sequence: CDR1 LNHDA, CDR2 SQIVND (reference sequence). The CDR3 contains 21 residues. CDR3 residues: CASSRAPPTGTGGPGNQPQHF. CDR3 coding DNA: TGTGCCAGTAGTAGGGCCCCTCCGACCGGGACAGGGGGCCCGGGCAATCAGCCCCAGCATTTT.

This chain links TRBV7-9 with TRBJ1-2; weak D call: TRBD1 (5 bases). The CDR3 length is 17 residues. V was pared by 5 bases and J by 0 bases, with 19 bases between. Germline CDR1 is SEHNR and CDR2 is FQNEAQ (reference sequence). CDR3 bases: TGTGCCAGCAGCCGATGGGGCTCACCTCGAGCTAACTATGGCTACACCTTC. It codes for CASSRWGSPRANYGYTF.

The rearrangement uses TRBV2 and TRBJ2-3; TRBD2 matches at 7 bases. Germline trimming cut 6 bases from V and 0 bases from J; bases unmatched to any gene: 12. The CDR3 contains 17 residues. Germline-derived CDR1 and CDR2 are SNHLY and FYNNEI. The DNA of the CDR3 is TGTGCCAGCAGGGAGGGACTACACCCAACTAGCACAGATACGCAGTATTTT. It yields the protein CASREGLHPTSTDTQYF.

The chain is built from TRBV5-1 and TRBJ1-6, with D maybe TRBD1 (5 bases). The CDR3 contains 18 residues. The V gene lost 0 bases and the J gene lost 4 bases, with 17 bases spanning the gap. Looked up from germline, CDR1 is SGHRS and CDR2 is YFSETQ. The CDR3 spells CASSLDGTAASYNSPLHF. The CDR3 coding sequence is TGCGCCAGCAGCTTGGATGGGACTGCTGCTTCTTATAATTCACCCCTCCACTTT. Drawing the rest from reference TRBV5-1 and TRBJ1-6, the complete variable domain is KAGVTQTPRYLIKTRGQQVTLSCSPISGHRSVSWYQQTPGQGLQFLFEYFSETQRNKGNFPGRFSGRQFSNSRSEMNVSTLELGDSALYLCASSLDGTAASYNSPLHFGNGTRLTVT.

V is TRBV7-9 and J is TRBJ2-5, with D maybe TRBD2 (5 bases). Germline loops: CDR1 SEHNR, CDR2 FQNEAQ (reference sequence). The CDR3 runs to 13 residues. Trimming left V 5 bases short and J 5 bases short, with 12 bases between. The CDR3 bases are TGTGCCAGCAGCGAAAGGGAGCGGGAGACCCAGTACTTC. This codes for CASSERERETQYF.

The gene calls are TRBV13 and TRBJ2-7; TRBD2 aligns across 14 bases. The germline gives CDR1 PRHDT, CDR2 FYEKMQ (reference sequence). V was pared by 2 bases and J by 4 bases, with 7 bases of the junction left unmatched. The CDR3 is 17 residues long. The CDR3, as DNA: TGTGCCAGCAGCTTACTGGGACTAGCGGGGGAACAATACGAGCAGTACTTC. Translating gives CASSLLGLAGEQYEQYF.

This clone showed up just a few times. The chain links TRBV28 to TRBJ2-1, with a possible D match to TRBD1 (6 bases). V gave up 6 bases and J gave up 4 bases, with 22 bases separating them. CDR3 length: 17 residues. CDR1 MDHEN and CDR2 SYDVKM come from the germline V gene. The CDR3 nucleotides read TGTGCCAGCAGCCCTAGGGGGACGTCGATCTCATACAATGAGCAGTTCTTC. This sequence encodes CASSPRGTSISYNEQFF.

V and J are TRBV24-1 and TRBJ1-2; D might be TRBD1 (5 bases). V dropped 4 bases and J dropped 3 bases, with 14 bases sitting between them. This CDR3 spans 15 amino acids. CDR1 and CDR2 from the germline V gene are KGHDR and SFDVKD. CDR3 sequence reads: CATSDPGTDHYGYTF. As DNA, the CDR3 is TGTGCCACCAGTGACCCCGGGACGGACCACTATGGCTACACCTTC.

The chain employs TRBV6-2 or TRBV6-3 and TRBJ1-1; no definite D call. Germline lookup yields CDR1 MNHEY and CDR2 SVGEGT. V gave up 5 bases and J gave up 1 base, with 8 bases separating them. The CDR3 has 13 residues. The DNA for the CDR3 is TGTGCCAGCAGTCGCATTCCGAACACTGAAGCTTTCTTT. Its protein is CASSRIPNTEAFF.

V and J are TRBV19 and TRBJ1-5, with D possibly matching TRBD1 (6 bases). Trimming shortened V by 2 bases and J by 4 bases, and 9 bases separated the two germline ends. CDR3 length: 14 residues. CDR1 LNHDA and CDR2 SQIVND come from the germline V gene (reference sequence). CDR3 coding DNA: TGTGCCAGTAGTATATTAGGGGGGAATCAGCCCCAGCATTTT. It specifies CASSILGGNQPQHF.